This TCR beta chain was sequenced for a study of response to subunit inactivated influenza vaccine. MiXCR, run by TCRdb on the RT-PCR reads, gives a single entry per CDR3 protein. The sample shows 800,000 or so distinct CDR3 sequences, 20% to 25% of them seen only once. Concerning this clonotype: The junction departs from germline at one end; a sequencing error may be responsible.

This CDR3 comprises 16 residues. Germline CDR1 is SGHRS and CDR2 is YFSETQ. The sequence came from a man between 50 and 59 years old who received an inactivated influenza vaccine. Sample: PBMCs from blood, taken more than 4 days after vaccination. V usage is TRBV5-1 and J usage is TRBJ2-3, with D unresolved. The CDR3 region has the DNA TGCGCCAGCCGCTTGGATCCCCCGGTAGGGACAGATACGCAGTATTTT. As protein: CASRLDPPVGTDTQYF.